Here is one T cell receptor beta chain with its context. Its antigen is not identified. This may be a read error: a much more frequent sequence differs by one nucleotide. Lacking the conserved final phenylalanine or tryptophan, this CDR3 likely reflects a read error. CDR3 length equals 15 residues. In germline, CDR1 is SGHRS, CDR2 YFSETQ. The V gene end was trimmed by 2 bases and the J gene end by 7 bases; junction bases not matched to a gene: 3. This sample's TCRbeta library carried unique molecular identifier barcodes. TCRdb recomputed calls from the PCR reads with MiXCR, one row per CDR3 protein. The sample contains roughly 82,000 distinct CDR3 sequences, over 12% of which appear only once. The data derive from a study of T-cell reconstitution after alpha-beta-depleted transplantation in children. Study observations and caveats: After transplant, at about two months, alpha-beta T cells were reportedly derived from several hundred expanded graft clones. Day-60 TCRbeta diversity that was high in some patients was derived from surviving recipient T cells and thymic progenitors. One year after transplant, T-cell counts and diversity came mostly from newly produced T cells.

The sequences come from PBMCs, mostly from graft donor cells, collected 180 days after TCRalphabeta/CD19-depleted stem cell transplant. V is TRBV5-1 and J is TRBJ2-4, with TRBD2 identical over 13 bases. The TCR sequence derives from a male patient aged 2 to 9 who had a stem cell transplant for acute lymphoblastic leukemia, so the T cells may come from the graft donor. For the CDR3, the DNA is TGCGCCAGCAGCTTCGGGACTAGCGGGAAGAACATTCAGTACCTC. Residues: CASSFGTSGKNIQYL.